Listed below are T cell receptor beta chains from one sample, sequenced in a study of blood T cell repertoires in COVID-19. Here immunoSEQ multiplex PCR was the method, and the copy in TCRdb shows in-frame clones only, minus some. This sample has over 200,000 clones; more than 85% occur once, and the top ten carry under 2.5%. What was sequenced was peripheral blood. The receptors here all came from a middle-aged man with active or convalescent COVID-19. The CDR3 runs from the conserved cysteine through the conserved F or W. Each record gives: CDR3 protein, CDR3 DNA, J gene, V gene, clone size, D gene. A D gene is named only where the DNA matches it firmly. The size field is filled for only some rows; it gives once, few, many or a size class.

CDR3: CASSGGNGNTIYF; DNA: TGTGCCAGCAGTGGAGGGAACGGAAACACCATATATTTT; J: TRBJ1-3; V: TRBV27; size: NA; D: NA
CDR3: CASSPGRSTDTQYF; DNA: TGTGCCAGCTCACCCGGTCGGAGCACAGATACGCAGTATTTT; J: TRBJ2-3; V: TRBV18; size: NA; D: NA
CDR3: CASSLAVQGIDEQFF; DNA: TGTGCCAGCAGCTTGGCGGTACAGGGGATCGATGAGCAGTTCTTC; J: TRBJ2-1; V: TRBV5-4; size: NA; D: TRBD1
CDR3: CSVDSGYEQYF; DNA: TGCAGCGTTGACTCGGGATACGAGCAGTACTTC; J: TRBJ2-7; V: TRBV29-1; size: NA; D: NA
CDR3: CASSYSDRGGKETQYF; DNA: TGTGCCAGCAGTTACTCCGATCGGGGGGGCAAAGAGACCCAGTACTTC; J: TRBJ2-5; V: TRBV6-5; size: NA; D: TRBD2
CDR3: CASSYVPGTETAEAFF; DNA: TGTGCCAGCAGTTACGTACCCGGGACTGAGACCGCTGAAGCTTTCTTT; J: TRBJ1-1; V: TRBV6-2/TRBV6-3; size: NA; D: NA
CDR3: CASSPTANYGYTF; DNA: TGTGCCAGTAGCCCGACAGCTAACTATGGCTACACCTTC; J: TRBJ1-2; V: TRBV19; size: few; D: NA
CDR3: CASSLGWEDQETQYF; DNA: TGTGCCAGCAGCTTAGGCTGGGAGGACCAAGAGACCCAGTACTTC; J: TRBJ2-5; V: TRBV7-6; size: NA; D: NA
CDR3: CASSPQGRAQPQHF; DNA: TGTGCCAGCAGCCCACAGGGTCGGGCTCAGCCCCAGCATTTT; J: TRBJ1-5; V: TRBV5-6; size: NA; D: NA
CDR3: CASSPRDFNNEQFF; DNA: TGTGCCAGCAGTCCCCGGGACTTCAACAATGAGCAGTTCTTC; J: TRBJ2-1; V: TRBV27; size: NA; D: NA
CDR3: CASSPGTGSMDEQFF; DNA: TGCGCCAGCAGCCCAGGGACAGGGTCTATGGATGAGCAGTTCTTC; J: TRBJ2-1; V: TRBV5-1; size: NA; D: TRBD1
CDR3: CASSEGGTGGRYGYTF; DNA: TGTGCCAGCAGTGAAGGGGGGACAGGGGGCCGATATGGCTACACCTTC; J: TRBJ1-2; V: TRBV25-1; size: NA; D: TRBD1
CDR3: CASSQGQGARNTIYF; DNA: TGTGCCAGCTCCCAGGGACAGGGGGCAAGAAACACCATATATTTT; J: TRBJ1-3; V: TRBV18; size: NA; D: TRBD1
CDR3: CATSDFPTGGRDGANVLTF; DNA: TGTGCCACCAGTGATTTCCCGACAGGGGGCAGAGATGGGGCCAACGTCCTGACTTTC; J: TRBJ2-6; V: TRBV24-1; size: NA; D: TRBD1
CDR3: CASGLQRPNGYTF; DNA: TGTGCCAGCGGACTTCAGCGACCTAATGGCTACACCTTC; J: TRBJ1-2; V: TRBV28; size: NA; D: NA
CDR3: CASSPQGLAGGHSYQETQYF; DNA: TGTGCCAGCAGTCCTCAGGGACTAGCGGGGGGCCACTCGTACCAAGAGACCCAGTACTTC; J: TRBJ2-5; V: TRBV27; size: once; D: TRBD2
CDR3: CASSVQGIFTDTQYF; DNA: TGTGCCAGCAGCGTTCAGGGAATCTTCACAGATACGCAGTATTTT; J: TRBJ2-3; V: TRBV7-8; size: once; D: NA
CDR3: CASSLSQEETQYF; DNA: TGTGCCAGCAGTTTATCCCAGGAAGAGACCCAGTACTTC; J: TRBJ2-5; V: TRBV27; size: NA; D: NA
CDR3: CASSYSTDTSTDTQYF; DNA: TGTGCCAGCAGTTATTCGACAGATACTAGCACAGATACGCAGTATTTT; J: TRBJ2-3; V: TRBV6-9; size: NA; D: NA
CDR3: CASPRAGGPYNEQFF; DNA: TGCGCCAGCCCTCGAGCGGGGGGTCCATACAATGAGCAGTTCTTC; J: TRBJ2-1; V: TRBV5-1; size: NA; D: TRBD2
CDR3: CASSTTGVDSPLHF; DNA: TGTGCCAGCAGTACAACAGGGGTTGATTCACCCCTCCACTTT; J: TRBJ1-6; V: TRBV6-5; size: NA; D: TRBD1
CDR3: CASSLEPIRGYTF; DNA: TGTGCCAGCAGTTTAGAACCTATCCGGGGCTACACCTTC; J: TRBJ1-2; V: TRBV12-3/TRBV12-4; size: NA; D: NA
CDR3: CASSLVRGDRGFTYEQYF; DNA: TGTGCCAGCAGCTTAGTCAGGGGGGACAGGGGCTTTACCTACGAGCAGTACTTC; J: TRBJ2-7; V: TRBV7-9; size: NA; D: TRBD1
CDR3: CASSFLGGSYEQYF; DNA: TGTGCCAGCAGCTTTCTCGGGGGTAGCTACGAGCAGTACTTC; J: TRBJ2-7; V: TRBV5-5; size: NA; D: NA
CDR3: CASSFSGRVTQYF; DNA: TGTGCCAGCAGTTTCTCAGGGAGGGTGACCCAGTACTTC; J: TRBJ2-5; V: TRBV12-3/TRBV12-4; size: NA; D: TRBD2
CDR3: CASSLRGTGELFF; DNA: TGTGCCAGCAGTTTAAGGGGGACCGGGGAGCTGTTTTTT; J: TRBJ2-2; V: TRBV28; size: NA; D: NA
CDR3: CASILWTGGTEAFF; DNA: TGTGCCAGCATACTATGGACAGGGGGTACTGAAGCTTTCTTT; J: TRBJ1-1; V: TRBV28; size: NA; D: TRBD1
CDR3: CATTWTAGDEKLFF; DNA: TGTGCCACCACCTGGACAGCAGGGGATGAAAAACTGTTTTTT; J: TRBJ1-4; V: TRBV15; size: NA; D: NA
CDR3: CASSVWDSLANYGYTF; DNA: TGTGCCAGCAGCGTTTGGGACAGCTTAGCTAACTATGGCTACACCTTC; J: TRBJ1-2; V: TRBV9; size: many; D: TRBD1
CDR3: CASSEPGQGHEKLFF; DNA: TGTGCCAGTAGTGAGCCGGGACAGGGGCACGAAAAACTGTTTTTT; J: TRBJ1-4; V: TRBV19; size: NA; D: TRBD1
CDR3: CASSLTAGGRNEQFF; DNA: TGTGCCAGCAGCCTGACGGCGGGGGGGCGGAATGAGCAGTTCTTC; J: TRBJ2-1; V: TRBV7-9; size: NA; D: TRBD2
CDR3: CASSPGGGTDTQYF; DNA: TGTGCCAGCAGCCCAGGGGGCGGCACAGATACGCAGTATTTT; J: TRBJ2-3; V: TRBV7-9; size: NA; D: TRBD1
CDR3: CASSIRVRSYEQYF; DNA: TGTGCCAGTAGTATTAGAGTCCGTTCCTACGAGCAGTACTTC; J: TRBJ2-7; V: TRBV19; size: NA; D: NA
CDR3: CASTWTSGNYEQYF; DNA: TGCGCCAGCACCTGGACTAGCGGGAACTACGAGCAGTACTTC; J: TRBJ2-7; V: TRBV5-1; size: NA; D: TRBD2
CDR3: CATSANGGGYTF; DNA: TGTGCCACCAGTGCGAACGGCGGGGGCTACACCTTC; J: TRBJ1-2; V: TRBV24-1; size: NA; D: NA
CDR3: CASRTSPYNEQFF; DNA: TGTGCCAGCAGGACTAGCCCCTACAATGAGCAGTTCTTC; J: TRBJ2-1; V: TRBV12-3/TRBV12-4; size: NA; D: TRBD2
CDR3: CASTRTDLNQPQHF; DNA: TGTGCCAGCACCAGGACTGATCTTAATCAGCCCCAGCATTTT; J: TRBJ1-5; V: TRBV28; size: NA; D: NA
CDR3: CASTQGAGGIDTQYF; DNA: TGTGCCAGCACCCAAGGGGCAGGGGGCATAGATACGCAGTATTTT; J: TRBJ2-3; V: TRBV27; size: NA; D: TRBD1
CDR3: CASSFVRERGEQYF; DNA: TGTGCCAGCAGTTTCGTACGGGAGCGAGGCGAGCAGTACTTC; J: TRBJ2-7; V: TRBV27; size: NA; D: NA
CDR3: CASSRLTVQETQYF; DNA: TGTGCCAGCTCCCGACTGACAGTGCAAGAGACCCAGTACTTC; J: TRBJ2-5; V: TRBV18; size: NA; D: NA
CDR3: CASSQQNQPQHF; DNA: TGTGCCAGCAGCCAGCAGAATCAGCCCCAGCATTTT; J: TRBJ1-5; V: TRBV3-1/TRBV3-2; size: NA; D: NA
CDR3: CASSVGDTRGEQYF; DNA: TGTGCCAGCAGCGTCGGAGATACGCGGGGAGAGCAGTACTTC; J: TRBJ2-7; V: TRBV9; size: NA; D: NA
CDR3: CASRSTFSGRTDEQFF; DNA: TGTGCCAGCAGATCTACCTTCAGCGGGAGAACAGATGAGCAGTTCTTC; J: TRBJ2-1; V: TRBV2; size: NA; D: TRBD2
CDR3: CATQSGETTDTQYF; DNA: TGTGCCACTCAGAGCGGGGAGACCACAGATACGCAGTATTTT; J: TRBJ2-3; V: TRBV10-3; size: NA; D: TRBD2
CDR3: CASSPRGHQPQHF; DNA: TGTGCCAGCAGCCCCAGGGGGCATCAGCCCCAGCATTTT; J: TRBJ1-5; V: TRBV27; size: NA; D: TRBD1
CDR3: CASSTTGGLGQPQHF; DNA: TGTGCCAGCAGTACTACCGGGGGGCTCGGTCAGCCCCAGCATTTT; J: TRBJ1-5; V: TRBV28; size: once; D: NA
CDR3: CASREQLGNQPQHF; DNA: TGTGCCAGTAGGGAGCAGTTGGGCAATCAGCCCCAGCATTTT; J: TRBJ1-5; V: TRBV19; size: NA; D: NA
CDR3: CASSSSLAVGEPQYF; DNA: TGCGCCAGCAGCTCCTCACTAGCTGTAGGGGAGCCGCAGTACTTC; J: TRBJ2-7; V: TRBV5-1; size: NA; D: NA
CDR3: CASREQGNYEQYF; DNA: TGTGCCAGCAGGGAGCAGGGGAACTACGAGCAGTACTTC; J: TRBJ2-7; V: TRBV2; size: NA; D: NA
CDR3: CASSLLAGAGNEQFF; DNA: TGTGCCAGCAGCCTATTGGCGGGAGCGGGGAATGAGCAGTTCTTC; J: TRBJ2-1; V: TRBV27; size: NA; D: TRBD2
CDR3: CASRPGQAENTEAFF; DNA: TGTGCCAGTAGACCGGGACAGGCAGAGAACACTGAAGCTTTCTTT; J: TRBJ1-1; V: TRBV19; size: NA; D: TRBD1
CDR3: CASSLRQSKGETQYF; DNA: TGTGCCAGCAGCCTACGACAGAGCAAGGGGGAGACCCAGTACTTC; J: TRBJ2-5; V: TRBV27; size: NA; D: NA
CDR3: CASSGDTTDGGGITEAFF; DNA: TGTGCCAGCAGTGGCGATACAACGGACGGAGGAGGGATCACTGAAGCTTTCTTT; J: TRBJ1-1; V: TRBV25-1; size: NA; D: NA